The table lists the clone carrying this TCR beta chain with many counts. Time point: newly diagnosed GD, antithyroid drugs for less than 3 months. Generation of the TCR library employed RNA extracted from PBMCs. An endocrinology department in Xi'an, China, supplied the patients. Assembly of TCR beta libraries relied on iRepertoire HTBI primers together with Arm-PCR of CDR3 regions. Each CDR3 protein is one row after TCRdb ran MiXCR on the multiplex PCR reads. Here the sample spans about 620,000 distinct CDR3 sequences, roughly 16% being singletons. These data originate in a study of regulatory T cells in long-lasting Graves disease. Germline V gives CDR1 MNHEY, CDR2 SMNVEV (reference sequence). The CDR3 has 14 amino acids. Trimming removed 2 bases from V and 4 bases from J, with 11 bases in between. The sample was also reused in another study, on T cells in Graves' hyperthyroidism and ophthalmopathy. This second study notes: TCR CDR3 regions were first amplified by RT-PCR with HTBI primers.

This chain uses TRBV27 with TRBJ1-2; D not certain. This TCR was recovered from a woman in her 30s with Graves disease. The material sequenced was peripheral blood mononuclear cells (PBMCs), taken at new diagnosis, from a patient treated with antithyroid drugs. The CDR3 reads CASSLNGEGYGYTF. CDR3 bases: TGTGCCAGCAGTTTAAACGGGGAGGGCTATGGCTACACCTTC.